This TCR beta chain was identified in a study of technical replicates of blood from a few donors. The CDR3 spans 12 residues. From germline, CDR1 is MRHNA and CDR2 SNTAGT. Trimming removed 2 bases at V and 10 bases at J, with 9 bases between. Only in-frame clones appear in the TCRdb table, and some are missing; sequencing was by immunoSEQ multiplex PCR. Of tens of thousands of clones listed, about 96% are singletons. The V and J genes are TRBV6-4 and TRBJ2-1; D might be TRBD2 (5 bases). The receptor was derived from a human donor in good health. Sequenced input: T cells isolated from PBMCs. CDR3 DNA: TGTGCCAGCAGTGACGGGAGATCAGAGCAGTTCTTC. Translating gives CASSDGRSEQFF.